Below are 17 T cell receptor beta chains sequenced from a single sample in a study of blood T cell repertoires in COVID-19. Only in-frame clones appear in the TCRdb table, and some are missing; sequencing was by immunoSEQ multiplex PCR. Here the sample spans approximately 97,000 clones, roughly nine tenths being singletons. Sequencing was done on a sample of peripheral blood. The receptors were sampled from a woman between 45 and 60 years old with COVID-19, enrolled during active disease.

This clone was detected only a few times. The V and J genes are TRBV7-9 and TRBJ2-2, with D possibly being TRBD1 (6 bases). CDR1 is SEHNR, CDR2 FQNEAQ, per germline (reference sequence). The CDR3 is 13 residues long. V lost 2 bases to trimming and J lost 13 bases, with 14 bases between them. The CDR3 region is CASSLKDRLRLFF. The CDR3, as DNA: TGTGCCAGCAGCTTAAAGGACAGACTCAGGCTGTTTTTT.

This clone appeared a single time. The chain employs TRBV7-2 and TRBJ1-6, with D possibly being TRBD1 (6 bases). Germline V gene data show CDR1 as SGHTA and CDR2 as FQGNSA. The CDR3 runs to 14 residues. Deletions cut 5 bases from V and 4 bases from J, with 9 bases between. CDR3 residues: CASSPGQYNSPLHF. Written as DNA, the CDR3 is TGTGCCAGCAGCCCCGGACAGTATAATTCACCCCTCCACTTT. The variable domain in full, completed from reference TRBV7-2 and TRBJ1-6, reads GAGVSQSPSNKVTEKGKDVELRCDPISGHTALYWYRQSLGQGLEFLIYFQGNSAPDKSGLPSDRFSAERTGGSVSTLTIQRTQQEDSAVYLCASSPGQYNSPLHFGNGTRLTVT.

V usage is TRBV14 and J usage is TRBJ1-1; 10 bases are a match to TRBD1. The CDR3 is 15 amino acids. Germline V gene data show CDR1 as SGHDN and CDR2 as FVKESK. The V and J ends lost 4 bases and 7 bases, in that order; junction bases with no gene match: 9. The CDR3 loop is CASSRLDRGGDEAFF. The CDR3 DNA is TGTGCCAGCAGCCGTTTGGACAGGGGGGGAGATGAAGCTTTCTTT.

The chain is built from TRBV24-1 and TRBJ1-1; D may be TRBD1 (5 bases). The CDR3 is made up of 13 amino acids. The germline V gene has CDR1 KGHDR and CDR2 SFDVKD. Trimming pared 4 bases from V and 9 bases from J, leaving 14 bases between. The CDR3 here is CATSDGGVDQAFF. As DNA, the CDR3 is TGTGCCACCAGTGACGGAGGGGTGGATCAAGCTTTCTTT.

The chain has TRBV21-1 and TRBJ1-6. TRBV21-1 represents a pseudogene. This CDR3 comprises 15 residues. CDR3 sequence: CASSKAGLRDSPLHF. In DNA, the CDR3 is TGTGCCAGCAGCAAAGCCGGCTTACGGGATTCACCCCTCCACTTT.

V and J are TRBV19 and TRBJ1-3; unclear D gene. Trimming left V 6 bases short and J 0 bases short, with 18 bases between. CDR3 size: 17 residues. Germline V lookup: CDR1 LNHDA, CDR2 SQIVND (reference sequence). This CDR3 reads CASSNPTHRNSGNTIYF. In nucleotides, the CDR3 is TGTGCCAGTAGCAATCCAACCCACAGAAACTCTGGAAACACCATATATTTT.

This clone occurred a few times. The chain uses TRBV19 and TRBJ1-5; 11 bases map to TRBD1. CDR3 size: 15 residues. Germline assignment: CDR1 LNHDA and CDR2 SQIVND (reference sequence). V lost 5 bases to trimming and J lost 3 bases; unmatched junction nucleotides: 3. The CDR3 loop is CASSFGQGANQPQHF. CDR3 nucleotide sequence: TGTGCCAGTAGTTTCGGACAGGGGGCCAATCAGCCCCAGCATTTT.

The V call is TRBV7-2, the J call TRBJ2-5; 9 bases line up with TRBD2. With V trimmed by 5 bases and J by 1 base, 5 bases remained unmatched. The length of the CDR3 is 15 residues. The germline CDR1 and CDR2 sequences are SGHTA and FQGNSA. The CDR3 reads CASSQQTSGQETQYF. CDR3 DNA sequence: TGTGCCAGCAGCCAGCAGACTAGCGGCCAAGAGACCCAGTACTTC.

This clone was found once. The rearrangement uses TRBV11-2 and TRBJ2-5; D may be TRBD2 (5 bases). The V gene lost 2 bases and the J gene lost 7 bases, with 26 bases spanning the gap. The CDR3 is 18 residues long. Germline V gene data show CDR1 as SGHAT and CDR2 as FQNNGV. CDR3 bases: TGTGCCAGCAGCTTATTTATAGGAGGAGTAACCCTCCCCGGGACCCAGTACTTC. This translates into CASSLFIGGVTLPGTQYF. Complete variable domain (other parts from reference TRBV11-2 and TRBJ2-5): EAGVAQSPRYKIIEKRQSVAFWCNPISGHATLYWYQQILGQGPKLLIQFQNNGVVDDSQLPKDRFSAERLKGVDSTLKIQPAKLEDSAVYLCASSLFIGGVTLPGTQYFGPGTRLLVL.

The count of this clone is one. The V and J genes are TRBV2 and TRBJ2-2; 10 positions agree with TRBD2. V lost 3 bases to trimming and J lost 3 bases; unmatched junction nucleotides: 7. CDR1 is SNHLY and CDR2 is FYNNEI in the germline V gene. CDR3 size: 17 residues. CDR3 residues: CASSERASGRDTGELFF. Here the CDR3 DNA reads TGTGCCAGCAGTGAGCGGGCTAGCGGGAGAGACACCGGGGAGCTGTTTTTT.

The chain couples TRBV2 to TRBJ2-3, with D hard to call. V lost 0 bases, J lost 2 bases, and 9 bases lay in between. Germline assignment: CDR1 SNHLY and CDR2 FYNNEI. The CDR3 is 15 residues long. The DNA of the CDR3 is TGTGCCAGCAGTGAAGCGGGCCAGAACACAGATACGCAGTATTTT. This codes for CASSEAGQNTDTQYF. The full variable domain, with the rest looked up from reference TRBV2 and TRBJ2-3, is EPEVTQTPSHQVTQMGQEVILRCVPISNHLYFYWYRQILGQKVEFLVSFYNNEISEKSEIFDDQFSVERPDGSNFTLKIRSTKLEDSAMYFCASSEAGQNTDTQYFGPGTRLTVL.

The chain joins TRBV28 to TRBJ1-4; D is undetermined. The V end lost 6 bases, the J end lost 5 bases, and 19 bases lay between the germline ends. There are 16 residues in the CDR3. Germline CDR1 and CDR2: MDHEN and SYDVKM. In DNA form, the CDR3 reads TGTGCCAGCAGGCCTATTATCGTCACAGCCAATGAAAAACTGTTTTTT. As protein: CASRPIIVTANEKLFF.

V and J are TRBV5-1 and TRBJ2-1; weak D call: TRBD2 (7 bases). V lost 4 bases to trimming and J lost 0 bases, with 23 bases between them. The CDR3 contains 19 residues. From germline, CDR1 is SGHRS and CDR2 YFSETQ. In DNA, the CDR3 is TGCGCCAGCAGCCTCCCTAGGGAAGGGGGGGCGAGCTCCTACAATGAGCAGTTCTTC. Amino acid sequence: CASSLPREGGASSYNEQFF.

The V call is TRBV10-1, the J call TRBJ1-1; D is unclear. This CDR3 region has 14 residues. CDR1 and CDR2 from the germline V gene are WNHNN and SYGVQD (reference sequence). V lost 4 bases to trimming and J lost 0 bases, with 9 bases between them. CDR3 protein: CASSAGSMNTEAFF. The CDR3 DNA follows: TGCGCCAGCAGTGCCGGGTCCATGAACACTGAAGCTTTCTTT.

This clone was detected a few times. The chain recombines TRBV18 with TRBJ1-2; 12 nucleotides line up with TRBD1. Germline CDR1 is KGHSH and CDR2 is LQKENI. With V trimmed by 2 bases and J by 4 bases, 2 bases remained unmatched. CDR3 size: 15 residues. Here the CDR3 DNA reads TGTGCCAGCTCACCAGAGGGACAGGGGGCCTATGGCTACACCTTC. Translating gives CASSPEGQGAYGYTF.

The chain recombines TRBV7-3 with TRBJ2-1; the match to TRBD2 covers 11 bases. The V and J ends lost 4 bases and 4 bases, in that order; junction bases with no gene match: 9. The CDR3 length is 17 residues. CDR1 and CDR2 (germline): SGHTA, FQGTGA. CDR3 sequence: CASSSTSGTSGYNEQFF. CDR3 nucleotides: TGTGCCAGCAGCTCTACCTCCGGGACTAGCGGTTACAATGAGCAGTTCTTC.

V usage is TRBV3-1 (or the pseudogene TRBV3-2) and J usage is TRBJ2-1, with 12 bases that match TRBD2. Germline CDR1 and CDR2: LGHDT and YNNKEL (reference sequence). Trimming removed 4 bases from V and 6 bases from J; junction bases left unmatched: 7. CDR3 size: 16 residues. CDR3 region: CASSPSSGGAGNEQFF. The CDR3 nucleotides are TGTGCCAGCAGCCCGTCTAGCGGGGGGGCCGGCAATGAGCAGTTCTTC.